This T cell receptor (beta chain) came from a study of blood T cells in healthy people across ages. Concerning this clonotype itself: Its target is not known.

In germline, CDR1 is MNHEY, CDR2 SVGEGT. Deletions cut 7 bases from V and 3 bases from J, with 19 bases between. The CDR3 extends over 15 amino acids. PCR was performed a second time for about 7 to 12 cycles using a sample-barcoded 5' primer and a J-beta primer mix. TCRdb used MiXCR to reprocess the 5' RACE reads, holding one entry per CDR3 protein. The table includes about 830,000 distinct CDR3 sequences, nearly 60% detected once. Notes on the study in general: Per million T cells, TCR beta diversity dropped roughly linearly as age increased.

V gene TRBV6-2 or TRBV6-3 combines with J gene TRBJ2-7, with D perhaps given as TRBD1 or TRBD2 (5 bases each). The sequence came from a man younger than 45 in good health. The source material was blood. The CDR3 sequence: CASTQTPGRVYEQYF. CDR3 sequence (DNA): TGTGCCAGCACTCAAACTCCGGGACGGGTCTACGAGCAGTACTTC.